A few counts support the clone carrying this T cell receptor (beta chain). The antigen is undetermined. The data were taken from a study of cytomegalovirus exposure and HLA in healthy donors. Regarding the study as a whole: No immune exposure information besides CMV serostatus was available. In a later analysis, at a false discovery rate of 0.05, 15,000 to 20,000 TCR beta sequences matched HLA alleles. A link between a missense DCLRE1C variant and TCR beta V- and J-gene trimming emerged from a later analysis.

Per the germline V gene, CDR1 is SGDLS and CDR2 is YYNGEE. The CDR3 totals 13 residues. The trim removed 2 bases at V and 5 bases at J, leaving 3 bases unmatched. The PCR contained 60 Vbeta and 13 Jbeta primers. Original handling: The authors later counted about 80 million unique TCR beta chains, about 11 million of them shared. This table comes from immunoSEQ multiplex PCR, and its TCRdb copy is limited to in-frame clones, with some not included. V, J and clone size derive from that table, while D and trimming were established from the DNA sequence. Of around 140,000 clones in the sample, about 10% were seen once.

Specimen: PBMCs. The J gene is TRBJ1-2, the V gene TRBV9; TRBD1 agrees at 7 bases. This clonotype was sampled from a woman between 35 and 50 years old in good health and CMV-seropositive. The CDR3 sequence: CASSVGGQYGYTF. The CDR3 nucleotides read TGTGCCAGCAGCGTCGGGGGACAGTATGGCTACACCTTC.